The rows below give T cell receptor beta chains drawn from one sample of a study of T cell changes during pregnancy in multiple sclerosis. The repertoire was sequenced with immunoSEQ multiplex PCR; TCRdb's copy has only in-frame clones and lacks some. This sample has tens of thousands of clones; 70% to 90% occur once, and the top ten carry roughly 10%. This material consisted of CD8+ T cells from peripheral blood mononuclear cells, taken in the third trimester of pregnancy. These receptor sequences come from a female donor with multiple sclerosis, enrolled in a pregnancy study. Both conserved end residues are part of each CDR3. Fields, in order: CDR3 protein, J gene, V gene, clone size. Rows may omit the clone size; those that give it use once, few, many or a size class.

cdr3_aa: CASSGLAGGPDTQYF
j_call: TRBJ2-3
v_call: TRBV6-1
clone_size: medium-sized

cdr3_aa: CASSLYEDRMNTGELFF
j_call: TRBJ2-2
v_call: TRBV11-3
clone_size: NA

cdr3_aa: CASSQAGASEAFF
j_call: TRBJ1-1
v_call: TRBV14
clone_size: NA

cdr3_aa: CASRRVPLLGTEAFF
j_call: TRBJ1-1
v_call: TRBV4-3
clone_size: NA

cdr3_aa: CASSSVSGGNYGYTF
j_call: TRBJ1-2
v_call: TRBV11-2
clone_size: NA

cdr3_aa: CASSLLSTDTQYF
j_call: TRBJ2-3
v_call: TRBV5-6
clone_size: NA

cdr3_aa: CASSIDGLLPRTDTQYF
j_call: TRBJ2-3
v_call: TRBV19
clone_size: NA

cdr3_aa: CASSVGQASYNEQFF
j_call: TRBJ2-1
v_call: TRBV6-5
clone_size: NA

cdr3_aa: CASSALSGRAHNEQFF
j_call: TRBJ2-1
v_call: TRBV6-6
clone_size: NA

cdr3_aa: CASGHPGTVNNEQFF
j_call: TRBJ2-1
v_call: TRBV12-5
clone_size: NA

cdr3_aa: CASSDLIRGEYGYTF
j_call: TRBJ1-2
v_call: TRBV7-2
clone_size: NA

cdr3_aa: CASSQVDDYEQYF
j_call: TRBJ2-7
v_call: TRBV4-1
clone_size: NA

cdr3_aa: CASSTRDSNSPLHF
j_call: TRBJ1-6
v_call: TRBV19
clone_size: once

cdr3_aa: CASSLDFNNEQFF
j_call: TRBJ2-1
v_call: TRBV11-2
clone_size: NA

cdr3_aa: CASSPLGQDEQYF
j_call: TRBJ2-7
v_call: TRBV5-4
clone_size: NA

cdr3_aa: CAISDLRVQGPGEQYF
j_call: TRBJ2-7
v_call: TRBV10-3
clone_size: NA

cdr3_aa: CASSSPGNEQFF
j_call: TRBJ2-1
v_call: TRBV7-3
clone_size: few

cdr3_aa: CASSREGQPQETQYF
j_call: TRBJ2-5
v_call: TRBV11-3
clone_size: NA

cdr3_aa: CASSWTLPYEQYF
j_call: TRBJ2-7
v_call: TRBV2
clone_size: many

cdr3_aa: CASSLRGQPAYEQYF
j_call: TRBJ2-7
v_call: TRBV7-8
clone_size: NA